This T cell receptor (beta chain) came from a study of molecular identifiers for immune sequencing clone quantification. Previously described methods and listed TCR primers were employed for the bulk TCR libraries. TCRdb ran MiXCR on the PCR reads and lists one entry per CDR3 protein. The sample consists of more than 450,000 distinct CDR3 sequences, around 23% of them appearing once. This clonotype was counted at least ten times. Its matching antigen is unknown. Study results and limitations: Highly expanded clone sizes could be underestimated by identical TCR molecules that share a barcode.

Specimen: naive CD8+ T cells from blood, with Jurkat cell RNA spiked in. Subset meaning: FACS-sorted CD8+CD4-CCR7+CD45RA+ naive T cells. The TCR originated in a human donor in good health. Some libraries in this study had Jurkat cell RNA spiked in.

CDR3 residues: CATSSDRGLLREQYF. In DNA, the CDR3 is TGTGCCACCAGCAGTGATAGAGGCCTCCTTCGCGAGCAGTACTTC. This chain connects TRBV15 to TRBJ2-7; D is unresolved. The CDR3 totals 15 residues. Trimming removed 3 bases at V and 6 bases at J, with 18 bases between. Germline lookup yields CDR1 LNHNV and CDR2 YYDKDF (reference sequence).